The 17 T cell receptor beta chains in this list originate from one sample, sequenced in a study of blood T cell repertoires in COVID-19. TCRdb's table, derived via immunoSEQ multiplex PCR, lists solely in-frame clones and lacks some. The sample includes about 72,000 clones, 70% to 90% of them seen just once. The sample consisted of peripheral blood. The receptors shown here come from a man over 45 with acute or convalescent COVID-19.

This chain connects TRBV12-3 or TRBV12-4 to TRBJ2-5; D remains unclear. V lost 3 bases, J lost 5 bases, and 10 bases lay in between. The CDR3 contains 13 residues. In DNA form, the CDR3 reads TGTGCCAGCAGTTTGGTGCGTCCGGAGACCCAGTACTTC. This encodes CASSLVRPETQYF.

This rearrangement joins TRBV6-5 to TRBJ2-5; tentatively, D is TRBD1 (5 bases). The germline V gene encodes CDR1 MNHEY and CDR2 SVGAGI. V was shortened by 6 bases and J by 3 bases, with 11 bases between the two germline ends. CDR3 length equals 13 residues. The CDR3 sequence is CASRKGAEETQYF. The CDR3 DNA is TGTGCCAGCAGGAAAGGGGCAGAAGAGACCCAGTACTTC.

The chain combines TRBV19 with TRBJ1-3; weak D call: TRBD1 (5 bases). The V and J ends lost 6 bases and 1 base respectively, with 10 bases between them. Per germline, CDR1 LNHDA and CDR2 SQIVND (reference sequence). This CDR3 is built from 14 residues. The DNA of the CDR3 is TGTGCCAGTAGGGAGACAGATTCTGGAAACACCATATATTTT. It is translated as CASRETDSGNTIYF.

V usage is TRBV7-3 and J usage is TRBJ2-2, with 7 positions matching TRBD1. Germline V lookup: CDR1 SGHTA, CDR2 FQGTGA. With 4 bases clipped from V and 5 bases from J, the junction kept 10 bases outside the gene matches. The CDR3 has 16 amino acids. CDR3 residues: CASSSNPQGDTGELFF. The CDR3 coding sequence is TGTGCCAGCAGCTCCAACCCGCAGGGGGATACCGGGGAGCTGTTTTTT.

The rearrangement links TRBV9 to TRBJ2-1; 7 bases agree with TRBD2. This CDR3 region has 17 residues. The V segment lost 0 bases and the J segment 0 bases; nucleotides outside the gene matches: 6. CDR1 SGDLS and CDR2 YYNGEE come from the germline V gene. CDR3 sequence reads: CASSVGLAGFSYNEQFF. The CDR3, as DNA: TGTGCCAGCAGCGTAGGCTTAGCGGGCTTCTCCTACAATGAGCAGTTCTTC. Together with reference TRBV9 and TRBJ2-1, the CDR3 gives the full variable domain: DSGVTQTPKHLITATGQRVTLRCSPRSGDLSVYWYQQSLDQGLQFLIQYYNGEERAKGNILERFSAQQFPDLHSELNLSSLELGDSALYFCASSVGLAGFSYNEQFFGPGTRLTVL.

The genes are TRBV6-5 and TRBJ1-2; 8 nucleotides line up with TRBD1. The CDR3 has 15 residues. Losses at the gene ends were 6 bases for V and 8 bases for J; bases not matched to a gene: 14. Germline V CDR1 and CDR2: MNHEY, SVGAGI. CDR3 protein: CASSHPGTGNRGYTF. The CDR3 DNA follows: TGTGCCAGCAGCCATCCCGGGACAGGTAATAGAGGCTACACCTTC.

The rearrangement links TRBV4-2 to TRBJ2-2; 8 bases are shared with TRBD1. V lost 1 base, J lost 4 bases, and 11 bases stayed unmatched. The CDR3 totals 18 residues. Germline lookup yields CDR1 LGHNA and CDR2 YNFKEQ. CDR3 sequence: CASSQALTRTGTTGELFF. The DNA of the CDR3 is TGTGCCAGCAGCCAAGCCCTAACTAGGACAGGGACCACCGGGGAGCTGTTTTTT.

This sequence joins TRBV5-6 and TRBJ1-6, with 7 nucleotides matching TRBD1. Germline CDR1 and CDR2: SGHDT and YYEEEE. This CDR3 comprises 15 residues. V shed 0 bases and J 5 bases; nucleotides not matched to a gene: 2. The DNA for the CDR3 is TGTGCCAGCAGCTTGGACAGGGGAAATAATTCACCCCTCCACTTT. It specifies CASSLDRGNNSPLHF.

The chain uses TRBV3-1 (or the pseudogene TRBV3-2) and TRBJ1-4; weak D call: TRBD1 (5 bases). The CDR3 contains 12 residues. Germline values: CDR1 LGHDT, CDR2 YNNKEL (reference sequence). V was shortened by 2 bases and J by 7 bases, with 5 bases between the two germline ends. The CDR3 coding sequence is TGTGCCAGCAGCCAAACAGGTGAAAAACTGTTTTTT. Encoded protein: CASSQTGEKLFF.

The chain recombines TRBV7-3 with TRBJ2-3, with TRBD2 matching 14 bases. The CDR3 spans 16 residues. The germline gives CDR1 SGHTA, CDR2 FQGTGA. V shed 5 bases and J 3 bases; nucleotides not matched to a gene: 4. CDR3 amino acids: CASSPGLAGGTDTQYF. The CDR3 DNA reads TGTGCCAGCAGCCCTGGACTAGCGGGGGGAACAGATACGCAGTATTTT.

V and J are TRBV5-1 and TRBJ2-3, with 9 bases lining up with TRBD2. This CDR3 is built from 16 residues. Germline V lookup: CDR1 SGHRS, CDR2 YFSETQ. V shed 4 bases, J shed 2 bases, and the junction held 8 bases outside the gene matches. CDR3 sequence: CASSPVTSGLTDTQYF. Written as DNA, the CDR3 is TGCGCCAGCAGCCCGGTGACTAGCGGCCTCACAGATACGCAGTATTTT.

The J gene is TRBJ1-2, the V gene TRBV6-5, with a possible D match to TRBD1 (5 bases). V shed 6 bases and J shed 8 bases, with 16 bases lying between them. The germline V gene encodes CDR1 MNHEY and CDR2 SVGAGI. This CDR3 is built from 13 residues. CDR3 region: CASSSDIRFGYTF. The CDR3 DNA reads TGTGCCAGCAGCTCGGACATCAGGTTCGGCTACACCTTC.

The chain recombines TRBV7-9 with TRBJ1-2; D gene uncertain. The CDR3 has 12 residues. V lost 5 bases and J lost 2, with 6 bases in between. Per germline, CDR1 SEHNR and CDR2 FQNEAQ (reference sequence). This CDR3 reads CASSNMNYGYTF. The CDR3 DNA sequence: TGTGCCAGCAGCAACATGAACTATGGCTACACCTTC.

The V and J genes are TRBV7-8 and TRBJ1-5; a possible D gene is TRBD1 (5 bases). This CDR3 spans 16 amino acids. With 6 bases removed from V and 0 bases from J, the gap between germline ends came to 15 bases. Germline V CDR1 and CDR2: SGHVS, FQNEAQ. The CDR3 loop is CASSSGADYSNQPQHF. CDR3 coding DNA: TGTGCCAGCAGTAGCGGGGCTGACTATAGCAATCAGCCCCAGCATTTT. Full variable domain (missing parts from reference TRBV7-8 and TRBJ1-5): GAGVSQSPRYKVAKRGQDVALRCDPISGHVSLFWYQQALGQGPEFLTYFQNEAQLDKSGLPSDRFFAERPEGSVSTLKIQRTQQEDSAVYLCASSSGADYSNQPQHFGDGTRLSIL.

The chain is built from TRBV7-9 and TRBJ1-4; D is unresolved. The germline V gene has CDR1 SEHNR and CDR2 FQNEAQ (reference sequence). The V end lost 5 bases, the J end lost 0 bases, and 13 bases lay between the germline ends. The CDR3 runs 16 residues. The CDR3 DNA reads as TGTGCCAGCAGCCACCCCGCATCAGCAACTAATGAAAAACTGTTTTTT. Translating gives CASSHPASATNEKLFF.

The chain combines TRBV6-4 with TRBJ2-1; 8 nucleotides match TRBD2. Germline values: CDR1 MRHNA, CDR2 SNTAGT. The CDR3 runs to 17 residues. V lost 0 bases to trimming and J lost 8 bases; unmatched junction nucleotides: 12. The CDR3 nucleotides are TGTGCCAGCAGTGACTCGACCGGGACTAGGGGAGGGTATGAGCAGTTCTTC. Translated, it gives CASSDSTGTRGGYEQFF.

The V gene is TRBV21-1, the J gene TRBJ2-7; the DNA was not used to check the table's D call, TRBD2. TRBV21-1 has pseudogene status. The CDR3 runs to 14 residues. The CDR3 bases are TGTGCCAGCCCCAGGGGAGGGTTGGACGGCGAGCAGTACTTC. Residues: CASPRGGLDGEQYF.